This entry concerns a single T cell receptor beta chain. This clone was picked up a small number of times. Its antigen target is currently unknown. No clone much larger than this one lies a single base away; base qualities are absent. The High Capacity cDNA Reverse Transcription Kit was used to reverse transcribe all of the isolated RNA, meaning that expressed TCRB transcripts were what got sequenced. Naive, central memory and regulatory T cell samples underwent deep immunoSEQ sequencing, averaging about 3.57 million total reads per sample. Sorted cells were lysed in RLT buffer and RNA was extracted with DNase-treated RNeasy Micro or Mini kits, depending on cell number. Each cell subset was processed separately to prevent cross-contamination, with patient and healthy donor samples processed together. Using the immunoSEQ multiplex PCR, TCRB sequences were amplified from cDNA into 87-bp fragments spanning the CDR3 region. Sequencing of the amplicons was done on the Illumina HiSeq platform. On the study's bioinformatics: PCR bias was corrected computationally using synthetic template baselines, and reads within Hamming distance 2 were collapsed, with unmergeable singletons discarded. Reads were aligned against IMGT so that V, D and J genes, CDR3 length and insertions or deletions at six rearrangement sites could be assigned. Clonotype counts were normalized to sorted cell number within each subset before computing true diversity and Gini coefficients with the tcR R package. The overlap coefficient, calculated on TCRB nucleotide sequences, was used to quantify repertoire sharing. Out-of-frame TCRB sequences from naive cells were analyzed to stand in for the pre-selection repertoire. Entries here come from immuneACCESS through TCRdb and include only in-frame sequences with V and J called. Some clones fail to appear in such tables; in the studies checked, an unresolved V gene covers under half of the shortfall, and the cause of the remainder is unknown. V and J calls plus clone size are reproduced from that table; the DNA served to infer D and trimming. The sample yields about 330,000 clones; 8% to 13% were counted once. The top ten hold 0.015% of the sample.

The data belong to a study of beta chain features in type 1 diabetes (dated by TCRdb to 2016 to 2018). Background for the entire study: No differences in mean age, gender distribution, total cell number or subset yield were found between patients and healthy donors. A total of 107,917,701 sorted cells were examined across all samples, and the number of cells per subset was strongly correlated with RNA yield. In the study, TCRB repertoires of sorted circulating CD4+ T cell subsets from recently diagnosed type 1 diabetes patients were compared with those of matched healthy donors. Regulatory and stem cell-like memory subsets were obtained from only 8 patients and roughly eight healthy donors, while naive and central memory subsets were obtained from all 28 donors. Broad study findings and their caveats: PCR may preferentially amplify shorter templates, but because patient and control samples were amplified and corrected together, any resulting skew would affect both groups equally. Naive, central memory and regulatory TCRB repertoires appeared to be more alike among patients than among healthy donors. Because cDNA was sequenced instead of genomic DNA, activated cells with high expression could be over-represented, although the groups did not differ in activation or CD3 levels. Only small numbers of individuals were included in the HLA sub-analyses, which left unresolved whether HLA type had any influence on TCRB rearrangement. Patients with type 1 diabetes made fewer insertions and deleted more nucleotides at VDJ recombination sites, implying thymic rearrangement abnormalities. Type 1 diabetes patients showed a moderate but significant shortening of TCRB CDR3 length in all four CD4+ subsets.

A single peripheral blood draw of about 116 mL on average was collected from each donor into heparinised tubes. A BD FACSAria II and a panel including CD45RO, CCR7, CD25, CD127, CD95 and CD27 were used to sort naive, central memory, regulatory and stem cell-like memory CD4+ T cells. A purity above 95% was achieved for all sorted populations. PBMCs were isolated immediately by Lymphoprep density gradient centrifugation and stained directly without culture. So that batch effects would be minimized, each experiment stained and sorted samples in pairs, pairing one healthy donor with one patient. Germline trimming: 5 bases from V, 2 bases from J; junction bases outside gene matches: 8. CDR3 length: 16 amino acids, cysteine to phenylalanine. Here the CDR3 DNA is all that survives: 48 bases in frame from base 1. The germline V gene sets CDR1 to SGHTA and CDR2 to FQGNSA.

The sample comprised naive CD4+ T cells from blood. The sample's cell subset or site, from its label and the paper: true naive CD4+ T cells. The chain is encoded by TRBV7-2 joined to TRBJ2-1; a stretch of 8 junction bases matches TRBD1. The receptor was derived from a woman in her twenties or thirties in good health. The CDR3 corresponds to CASSPQPGQAYNEQFF. The DNA sequence is TGTGCCAGCAGCCCCCAGCCGGGACAGGCCTACAATGAGCAGTTCTTC.